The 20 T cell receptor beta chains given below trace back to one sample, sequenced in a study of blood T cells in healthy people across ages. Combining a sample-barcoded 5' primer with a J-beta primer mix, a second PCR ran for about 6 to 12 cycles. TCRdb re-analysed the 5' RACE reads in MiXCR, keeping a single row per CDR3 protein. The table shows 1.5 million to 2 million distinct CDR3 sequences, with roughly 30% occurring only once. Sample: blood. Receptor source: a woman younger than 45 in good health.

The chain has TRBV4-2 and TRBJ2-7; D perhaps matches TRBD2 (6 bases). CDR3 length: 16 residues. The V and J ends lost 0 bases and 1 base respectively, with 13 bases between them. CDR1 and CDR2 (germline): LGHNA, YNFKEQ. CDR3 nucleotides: TGTGCCAGCAGCCAAGATTCTGTGGGGGGATCCTACGAGCAGTACTTC. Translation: CASSQDSVGGSYEQYF.

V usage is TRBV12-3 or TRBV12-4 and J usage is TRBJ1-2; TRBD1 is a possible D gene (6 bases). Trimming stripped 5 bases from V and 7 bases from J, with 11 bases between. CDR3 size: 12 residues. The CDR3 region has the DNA TGTGCCAGCAGTGCACAGGGAATTGGCTACACCTTC. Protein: CASSAQGIGYTF.

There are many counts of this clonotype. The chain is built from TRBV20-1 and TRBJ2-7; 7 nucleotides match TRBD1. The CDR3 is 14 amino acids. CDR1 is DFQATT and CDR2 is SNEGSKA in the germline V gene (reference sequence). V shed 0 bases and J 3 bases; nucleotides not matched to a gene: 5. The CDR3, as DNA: TGCAGTGCTAGAGACCCGACAGGGAACTACGAGCAGTACTTC. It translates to CSARDPTGNYEQYF.

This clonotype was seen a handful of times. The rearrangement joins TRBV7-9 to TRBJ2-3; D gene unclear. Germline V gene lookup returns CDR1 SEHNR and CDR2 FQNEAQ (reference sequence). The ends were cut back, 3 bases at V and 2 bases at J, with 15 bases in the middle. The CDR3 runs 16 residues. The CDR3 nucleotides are TGTGCCAGCAGCTTCCGATCGACGGGTAACACAGATACGCAGTATTTT. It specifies CASSFRSTGNTDTQYF. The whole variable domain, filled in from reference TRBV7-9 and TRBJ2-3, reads DTGVSQNPRHKITKRGQNVTFRCDPISEHNRLYWYRQTLGQGPEFLTYFQNEAQLEKSRLLSDRFSAERPKGSFSTLEIQRTEQGDSAMYLCASSFRSTGNTDTQYFGPGTRLTVL.

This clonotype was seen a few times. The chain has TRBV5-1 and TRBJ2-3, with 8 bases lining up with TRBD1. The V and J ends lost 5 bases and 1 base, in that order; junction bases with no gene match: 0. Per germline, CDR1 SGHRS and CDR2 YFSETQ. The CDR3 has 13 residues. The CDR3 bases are TGCGCCAGCAGACAGGGGGGCACAGATACGCAGTATTTT. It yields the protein CASRQGGTDTQYF.

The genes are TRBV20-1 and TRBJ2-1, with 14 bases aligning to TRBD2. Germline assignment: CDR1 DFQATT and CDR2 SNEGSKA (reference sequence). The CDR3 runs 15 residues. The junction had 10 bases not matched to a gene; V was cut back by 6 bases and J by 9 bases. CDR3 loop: CSAPVTSGGAVEQFF. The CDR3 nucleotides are TGCAGTGCACCTGTGACTAGCGGGGGGGCGGTTGAGCAGTTCTTC.

CDR3 DNA sequence: TGTGCCAGCAGTGCGGGGACAGCGGGAGGAGCTTTCTTT. Protein sequence: CASSAGTAGGAFF. J is TRBJ1-1 and V is TRBV12-3 or TRBV12-4, with 7 positions matching TRBD1. Unmatched junction bases numbered 10, after V lost 5 bases and J lost 10 bases. CDR3 size: 13 residues.

CDR3 sequence (DNA): TGTGCCAGCAGCCAACAAATCCTAGCGGGGGGCCTCACAGATACGCAGTATTTT. Translated, it gives CASSQQILAGGLTDTQYF. The chain couples TRBV14 to TRBJ2-3; 11 bases are a match to TRBD2. V shed 2 bases, J shed 2 bases, and the junction held 9 bases outside the gene matches. There are 18 residues in the CDR3. CDR1 is SGHDN, CDR2 FVKESK, per germline.

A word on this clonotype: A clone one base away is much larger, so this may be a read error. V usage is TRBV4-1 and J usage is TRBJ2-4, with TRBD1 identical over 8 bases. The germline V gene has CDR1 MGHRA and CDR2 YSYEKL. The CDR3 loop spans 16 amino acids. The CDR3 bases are TGCGCCGGCAGCCAAGGGGCCAGGACAGGGCGGAACATTCAGTACTTC. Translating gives CAGSQGARTGRNIQYF.

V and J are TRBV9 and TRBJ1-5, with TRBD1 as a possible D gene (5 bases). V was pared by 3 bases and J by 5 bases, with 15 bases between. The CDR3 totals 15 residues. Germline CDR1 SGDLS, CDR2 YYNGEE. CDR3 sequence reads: CASSALDSLDQPQHF. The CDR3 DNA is TGTGCCAGCAGCGCCCTCGACAGTTTGGATCAGCCCCAGCATTTT.

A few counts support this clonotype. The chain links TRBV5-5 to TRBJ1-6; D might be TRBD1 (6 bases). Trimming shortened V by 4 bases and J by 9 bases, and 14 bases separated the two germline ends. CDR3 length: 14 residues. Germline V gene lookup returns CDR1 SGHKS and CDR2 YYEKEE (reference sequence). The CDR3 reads CASSTEGGSSPLHF. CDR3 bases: TGTGCCAGCAGCACGGAAGGGGGATCTTCACCCCTCCACTTT.

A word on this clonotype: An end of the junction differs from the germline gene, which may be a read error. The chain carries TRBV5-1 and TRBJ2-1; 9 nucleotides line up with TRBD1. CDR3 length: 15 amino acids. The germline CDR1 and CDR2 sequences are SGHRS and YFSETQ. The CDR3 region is CAGRETGQGYNEQFF. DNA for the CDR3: TGCGCCGGCAGGGAAACGGGACAGGGTTACAATGAGCAGTTCTTC.

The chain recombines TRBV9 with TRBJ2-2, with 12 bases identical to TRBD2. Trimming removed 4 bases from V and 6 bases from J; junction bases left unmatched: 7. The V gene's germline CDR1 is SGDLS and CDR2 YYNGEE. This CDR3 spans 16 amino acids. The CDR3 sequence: CASSLGLAGFAGELFF. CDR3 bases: TGTGCCAGCAGCCTCGGACTAGCGGGATTCGCCGGGGAGCTGTTTTTT. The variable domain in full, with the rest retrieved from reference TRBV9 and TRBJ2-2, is DSGVTQTPKHLITATGQRVTLRCSPRSGDLSVYWYQQSLDQGLQFLIQYYNGEERAKGNILERFSAQQFPDLHSELNLSSLELGDSALYFCASSLGLAGFAGELFFGEGSRLTVL.

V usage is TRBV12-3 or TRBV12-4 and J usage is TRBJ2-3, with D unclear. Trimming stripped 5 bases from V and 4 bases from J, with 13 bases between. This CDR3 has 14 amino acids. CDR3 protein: CASSGTVNADTQYF. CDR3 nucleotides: TGTGCCAGCAGTGGAACGGTTAACGCAGATACGCAGTATTTT.

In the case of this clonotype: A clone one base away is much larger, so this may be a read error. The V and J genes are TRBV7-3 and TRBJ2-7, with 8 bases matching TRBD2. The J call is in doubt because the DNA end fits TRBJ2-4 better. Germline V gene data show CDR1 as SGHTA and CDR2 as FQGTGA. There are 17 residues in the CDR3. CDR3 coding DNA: TGTGCCAGCAGCTTAAACCCCACGGGGGGGGCCGAAAACATTCAGTACTTC. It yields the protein CASSLNPTGGAENIQYF.

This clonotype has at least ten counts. CDR3 DNA: TGCAGCGGTTACCCCTTAGGGACTGATGGCTACACCTTC. Amino acid sequence: CSGYPLGTDGYTF. The V gene is TRBV29-1, the J gene TRBJ1-2, with D possibly being TRBD1 (5 bases). CDR1 is SQVTM and CDR2 is ANQGSEA in the germline V gene. Trimming shortened V by 7 bases and J by 6 bases, and 18 bases separated the two germline ends. The CDR3 runs to 13 residues.

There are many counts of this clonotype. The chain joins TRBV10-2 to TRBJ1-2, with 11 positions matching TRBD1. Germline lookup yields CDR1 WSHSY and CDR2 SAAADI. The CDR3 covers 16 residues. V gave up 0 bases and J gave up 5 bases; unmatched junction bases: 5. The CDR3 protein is CASSESVGTGGYGYTF. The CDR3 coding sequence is TGCGCCAGCAGTGAGTCGGTCGGGACAGGGGGATATGGCTACACCTTC.

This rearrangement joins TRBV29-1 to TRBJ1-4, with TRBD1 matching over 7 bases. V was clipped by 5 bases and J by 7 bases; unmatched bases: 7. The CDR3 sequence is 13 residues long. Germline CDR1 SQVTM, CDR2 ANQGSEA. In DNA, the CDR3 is TGCAGCGTTCAACGGGACAGAAGTGAAAAACTGTTTTTT. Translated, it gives CSVQRDRSEKLFF.

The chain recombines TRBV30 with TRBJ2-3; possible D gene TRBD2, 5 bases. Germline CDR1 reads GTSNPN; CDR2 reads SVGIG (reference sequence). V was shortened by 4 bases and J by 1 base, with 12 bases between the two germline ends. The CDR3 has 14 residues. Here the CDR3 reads CAWNEGYGTDTQYF. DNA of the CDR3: TGTGCCTGGAATGAGGGATATGGCACAGATACGCAGTATTTT.

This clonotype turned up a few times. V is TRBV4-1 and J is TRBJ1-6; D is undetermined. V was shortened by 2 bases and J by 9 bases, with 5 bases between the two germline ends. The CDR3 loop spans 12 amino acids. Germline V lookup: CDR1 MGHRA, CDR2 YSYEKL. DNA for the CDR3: TGCGCCAGCAGCCAACTCAGTTCACCCCTCCACTTT. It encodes CASSQLSSPLHF.